These 2 T cell receptor beta chains were sequenced from one sample in a study of siplizumab effects on memory and regulatory T cells. Some clones are missing from TCRdb's copy, which holds only in-frame ones; the method was immunoSEQ multiplex PCR. This sample has around 95,000 clones, with about 94% found just once. Sequencing used non-Treg CD4+ T cells sorted from blood. These receptors were taken from a human donor in good health.

The rearrangement uses TRBV5-1 and TRBJ2-5; D gene unclear. The V gene's germline CDR1 is SGHRS and CDR2 YFSETQ. This CDR3 contains 14 residues. Trimming took off 0 bases at V and 2 bases at J, with 8 bases between the two ends. CDR3 region: CASSLASKQETQYF. DNA of the CDR3: TGCGCCAGCAGCTTGGCTTCGAAACAAGAGACCCAGTACTTC.

The chain employs TRBV10-3 and TRBJ2-7, with 9 bases fitting TRBD1. The CDR3 contains 15 residues. J lost 2 bases, V lost 3 bases, and 5 bases had no gene match. Germline assignment: CDR1 ENHRY and CDR2 SYGVKD. DNA of the CDR3: TGTGCCATCAGTGATACAGGGGGCCTCCCCTACGAGCAGTACTTC. It translates to CAISDTGGLPYEQYF.